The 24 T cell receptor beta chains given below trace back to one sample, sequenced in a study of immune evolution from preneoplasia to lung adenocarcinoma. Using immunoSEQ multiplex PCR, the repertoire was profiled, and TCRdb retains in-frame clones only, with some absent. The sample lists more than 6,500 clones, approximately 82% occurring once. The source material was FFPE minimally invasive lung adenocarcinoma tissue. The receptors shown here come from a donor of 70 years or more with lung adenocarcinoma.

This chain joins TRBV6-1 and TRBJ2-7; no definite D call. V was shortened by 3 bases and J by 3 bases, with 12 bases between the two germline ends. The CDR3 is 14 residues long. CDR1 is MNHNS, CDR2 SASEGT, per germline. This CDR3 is CASSERRGFYEQYF. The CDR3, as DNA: TGTGCCAGCAGTGAGCGCCGAGGTTTCTACGAGCAGTACTTC.

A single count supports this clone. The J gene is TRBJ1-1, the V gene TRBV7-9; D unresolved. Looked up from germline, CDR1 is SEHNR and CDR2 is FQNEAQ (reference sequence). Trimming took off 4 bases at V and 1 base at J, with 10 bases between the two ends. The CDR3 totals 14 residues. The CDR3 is CASSYFGGNTEAFF. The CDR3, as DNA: TGTGCCAGCAGCTATTTTGGTGGGAACACTGAAGCTTTCTTT.

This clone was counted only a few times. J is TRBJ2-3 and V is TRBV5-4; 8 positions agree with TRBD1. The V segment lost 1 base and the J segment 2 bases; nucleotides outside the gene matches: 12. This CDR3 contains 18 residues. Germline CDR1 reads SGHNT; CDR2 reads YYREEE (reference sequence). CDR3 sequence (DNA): TGTGCCAGCAGCTTGTTCTGGTCCGAGACAGGGGACACAGATACGCAGTATTTT. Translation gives CASSLFWSETGDTDTQYF. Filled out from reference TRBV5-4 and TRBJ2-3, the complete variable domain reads ETGVTQSPTHLIKTRGQQVTLRCSSQSGHNTVSWYQQALGQGPQFIFQYYREEENGRGNFPPRFSGLQFPNYSSELNVNALELDDSALYLCASSLFWSETGDTDTQYFGPGTRLTVL.

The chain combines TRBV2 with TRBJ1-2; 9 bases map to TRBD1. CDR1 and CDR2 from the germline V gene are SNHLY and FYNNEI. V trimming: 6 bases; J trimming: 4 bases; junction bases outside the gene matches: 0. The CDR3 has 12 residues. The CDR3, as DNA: TGTGCCAGCAGGGGACAGGGCTATGGCTACACCTTC. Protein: CASRGQGYGYTF. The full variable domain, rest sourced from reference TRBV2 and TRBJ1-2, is EPEVTQTPSHQVTQMGQEVILRCVPISNHLYFYWYRQILGQKVEFLVSFYNNEISEKSEIFDDQFSVERPDGSNFTLKIRSTKLEDSAMYFCASRGQGYGYTFGSGTRLTVV.

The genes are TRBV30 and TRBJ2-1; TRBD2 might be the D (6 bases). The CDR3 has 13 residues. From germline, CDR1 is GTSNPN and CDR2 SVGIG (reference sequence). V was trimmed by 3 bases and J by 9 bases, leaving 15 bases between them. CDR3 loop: CAWRWPSASEQFF. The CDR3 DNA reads TGTGCCTGGAGATGGCCTAGCGCAAGTGAGCAGTTCTTC.

The CDR3 coding sequence is TGTGCCAGCAGTCTGCGACAGGGGTCGAACACTGAAGCTTTCTTT. This translates into CASSLRQGSNTEAFF. The J gene is TRBJ1-1, the V gene TRBV11-2; 8 bases match TRBD1. Germline CDR1 reads SGHAT; CDR2 reads FQNNGV. There are 15 residues in the CDR3. Trimming at V came to 6 bases and at J to 1 base, leaving 7 bases not matched to a gene.

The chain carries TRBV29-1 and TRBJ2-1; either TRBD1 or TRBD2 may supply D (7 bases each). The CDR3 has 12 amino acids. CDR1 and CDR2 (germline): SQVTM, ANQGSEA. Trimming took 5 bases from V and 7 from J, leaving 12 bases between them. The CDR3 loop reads CSVYRGGNEQFF. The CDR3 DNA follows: TGCAGCGTTTACAGGGGAGGGAATGAGCAGTTCTTC.

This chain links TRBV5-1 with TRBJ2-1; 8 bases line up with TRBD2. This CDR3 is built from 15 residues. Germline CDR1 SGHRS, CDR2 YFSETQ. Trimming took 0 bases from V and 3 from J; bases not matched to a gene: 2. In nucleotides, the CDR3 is TGCGCCAGCAGCTTGGCGGGGGGGGACTACAATGAGCAGTTCTTC. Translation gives CASSLAGGDYNEQFF.

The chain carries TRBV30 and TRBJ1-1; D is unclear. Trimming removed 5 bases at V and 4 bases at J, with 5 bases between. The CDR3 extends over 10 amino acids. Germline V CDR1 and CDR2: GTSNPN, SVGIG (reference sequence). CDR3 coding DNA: TGTGCCTGGCACCGCACTGAAGCTTTCTTT. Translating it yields CAWHRTEAFF.

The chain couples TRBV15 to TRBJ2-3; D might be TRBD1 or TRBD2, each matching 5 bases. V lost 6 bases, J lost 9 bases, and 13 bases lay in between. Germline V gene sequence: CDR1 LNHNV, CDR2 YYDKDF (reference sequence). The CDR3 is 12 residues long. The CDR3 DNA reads TGTGCCACCAGTGAAGAGGGGACGACGCAGTATTTT. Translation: CATSEEGTTQYF. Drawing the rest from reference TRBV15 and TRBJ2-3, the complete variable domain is DAMVIQNPRYQVTQFGKPVTLSCSQTLNHNVMYWYQQKSSQAPKLLFHYYDKDFNNEADTPDNFQSRRPNTSFCFLDIRSPGLGDTAMYLCATSEEGTTQYFGPGTRLTVL.

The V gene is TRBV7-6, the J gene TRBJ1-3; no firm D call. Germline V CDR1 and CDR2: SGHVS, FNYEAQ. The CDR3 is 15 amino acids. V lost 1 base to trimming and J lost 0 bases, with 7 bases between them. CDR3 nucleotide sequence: TGTGCCAGCAGCTTAGGTCGGGGCTCTGGAAACACCATATATTTT. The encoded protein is CASSLGRGSGNTIYF.

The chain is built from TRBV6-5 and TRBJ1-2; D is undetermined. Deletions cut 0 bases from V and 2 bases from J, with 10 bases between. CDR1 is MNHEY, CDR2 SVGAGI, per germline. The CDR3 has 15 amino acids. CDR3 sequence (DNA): TGTGCCAGCAGTTACTCGACCGTAGGAAACTATGGCTACACCTTC. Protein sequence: CASSYSTVGNYGYTF.

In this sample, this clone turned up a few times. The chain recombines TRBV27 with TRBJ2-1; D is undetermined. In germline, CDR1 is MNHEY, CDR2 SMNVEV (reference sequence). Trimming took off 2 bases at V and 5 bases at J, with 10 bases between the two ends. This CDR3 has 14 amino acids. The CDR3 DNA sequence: TGTGCCAGCAGTTTAACGACCTTTAACAATGAGCAGTTCTTC. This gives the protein CASSLTTFNNEQFF.

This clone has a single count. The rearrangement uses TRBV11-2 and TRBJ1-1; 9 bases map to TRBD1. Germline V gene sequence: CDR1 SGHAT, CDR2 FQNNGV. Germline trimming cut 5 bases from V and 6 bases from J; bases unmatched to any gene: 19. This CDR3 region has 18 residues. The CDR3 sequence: CASSPQPLTGTGKSEAFF. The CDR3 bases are TGTGCCAGCAGCCCCCAGCCCCTCACCGGGACAGGGAAGTCTGAAGCTTTCTTT.

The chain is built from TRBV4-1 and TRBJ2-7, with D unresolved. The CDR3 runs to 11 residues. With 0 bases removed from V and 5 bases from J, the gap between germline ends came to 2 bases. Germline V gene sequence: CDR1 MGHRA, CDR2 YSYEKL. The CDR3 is CASSQDHEQYF. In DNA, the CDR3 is TGCGCCAGCAGCCAAGATCACGAGCAGTACTTC.

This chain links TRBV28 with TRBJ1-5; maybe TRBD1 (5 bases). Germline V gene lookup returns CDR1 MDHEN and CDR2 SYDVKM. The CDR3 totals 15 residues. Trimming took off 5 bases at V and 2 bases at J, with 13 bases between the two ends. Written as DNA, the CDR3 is TGTGCCAGCAGTGCCTACCGGGGGGGCAATCAGCCCCAGCATTTT. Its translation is CASSAYRGGNQPQHF.

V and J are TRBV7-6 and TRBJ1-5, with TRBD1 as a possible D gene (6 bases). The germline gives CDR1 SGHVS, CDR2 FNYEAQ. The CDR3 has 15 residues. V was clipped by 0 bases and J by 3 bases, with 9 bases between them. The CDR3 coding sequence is TGTGCCAGCAGCTTAGCGGGGGGCTCCAATCAGCCCCAGCATTTT. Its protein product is CASSLAGGSNQPQHF. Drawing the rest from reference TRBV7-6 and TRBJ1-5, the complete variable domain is GAGVSQSPRYKVTKRGQDVALRCDPISGHVSLYWYRQALGQGPEFLTYFNYEAQQDKSGLPNDRFSAERPEGSISTLTIQRTEQRDSAMYRCASSLAGGSNQPQHFGDGTRLSIL.

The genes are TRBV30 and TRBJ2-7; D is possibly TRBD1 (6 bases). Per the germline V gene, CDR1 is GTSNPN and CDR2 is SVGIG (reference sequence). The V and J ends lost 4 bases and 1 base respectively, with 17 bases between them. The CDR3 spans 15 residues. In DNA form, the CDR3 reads TGTGCCTGGACCGGAGGACAGCCTAAATCCTACGAGCAGTACTTC. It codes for CAWTGGQPKSYEQYF.

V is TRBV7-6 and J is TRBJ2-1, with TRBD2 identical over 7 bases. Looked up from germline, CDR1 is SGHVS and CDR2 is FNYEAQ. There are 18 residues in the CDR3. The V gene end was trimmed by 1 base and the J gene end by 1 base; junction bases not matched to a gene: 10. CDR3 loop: CASSLEPSGGSSYNEQFF. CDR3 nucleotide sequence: TGTGCCAGCAGCTTAGAACCTTCTGGCGGGAGTTCCTACAATGAGCAGTTCTTC.

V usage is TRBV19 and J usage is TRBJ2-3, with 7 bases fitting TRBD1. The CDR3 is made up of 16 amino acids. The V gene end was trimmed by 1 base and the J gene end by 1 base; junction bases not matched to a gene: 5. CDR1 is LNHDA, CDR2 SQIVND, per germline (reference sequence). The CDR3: CASSIGAGGRTDTQYF. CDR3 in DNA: TGTGCCAGTAGTATAGGGGCAGGGGGACGCACAGATACGCAGTATTTT.

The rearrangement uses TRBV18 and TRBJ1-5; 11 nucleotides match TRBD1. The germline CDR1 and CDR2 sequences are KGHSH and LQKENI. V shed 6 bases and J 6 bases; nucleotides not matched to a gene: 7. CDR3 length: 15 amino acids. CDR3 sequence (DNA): TGTGCCAGCTCGCAGGACAGGGGGCACGCTCAGCCCCAGCATTTT. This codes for CASSQDRGHAQPQHF.

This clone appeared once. This chain's CDR3 is CASSLRAGSYEQYF. CDR3 coding DNA: TGTGCCAGCAGCTTAAGAGCGGGTTCCTACGAGCAGTACTTC. The V gene is TRBV7-8, the J gene TRBJ2-7, with a weak D call TRBD2 (6 bases). From germline, CDR1 is SGHVS and CDR2 FQNEAQ. V gave up 2 bases and J gave up 1 base, with 9 bases separating them. The CDR3 consists of 14 residues.

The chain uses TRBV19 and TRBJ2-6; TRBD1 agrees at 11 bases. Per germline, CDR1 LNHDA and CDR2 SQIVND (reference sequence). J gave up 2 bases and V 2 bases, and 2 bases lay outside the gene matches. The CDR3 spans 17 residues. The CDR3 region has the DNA TGTGCCAGTAGTATATCGGACAGGGGGCCTGGGGCCAACGTCCTGACTTTC. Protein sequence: CASSISDRGPGANVLTF.

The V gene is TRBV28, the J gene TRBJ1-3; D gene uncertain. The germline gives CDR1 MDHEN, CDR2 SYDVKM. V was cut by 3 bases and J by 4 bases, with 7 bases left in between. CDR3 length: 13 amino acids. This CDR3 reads CASSLQAGNTIYF. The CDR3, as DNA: TGTGCCAGCAGTTTGCAGGCCGGAAACACCATATATTTT.